These 15 T cell receptor beta chains were all obtained from the same sample, sequenced in a study of cytomegalovirus exposure and HLA in healthy donors. Use of 60 Vbeta and 13 Jbeta primers characterized the PCR. Profiled with immunoSEQ multiplex PCR; TCRdb holds only in-frame clones, not every one. The table has 70,000 to 90,000 clones, about three quarters seen once. The sequencing sample was made of PBMCs. The receptors shown here come from a male donor in good health and CMV-seropositive.

This clone was detected once. CDR3 sequence: CASSQSGALVGQPQHF. The CDR3 nucleotides read TGTGCCAGCTCACAATCAGGGGCGCTAGTTGGGCAGCCCCAGCATTTT. The genes are TRBV18 and TRBJ1-5, with D possibly matching TRBD1 (6 bases). V was trimmed by 4 bases and J by 7 bases, leaving 20 bases between them. This CDR3 comprises 16 residues. The germline V gene has CDR1 KGHSH and CDR2 LQKENI.

As concerns this clone: Other DNA sequences in the same sample also yield this CDR3. CDR3 sequence: CASSIGQGAIPYNSPLHF. Here the CDR3 DNA reads TGTGCCAGCAGCATAGGACAGGGGGCGATCCCCTATAATTCACCCCTCCACTTT. The J gene is TRBJ1-6, the V gene TRBV5-6, with 11 bases that match TRBD1. The trim removed 4 bases at V and 2 bases at J, leaving 8 bases unmatched. Germline values: CDR1 SGHDT, CDR2 YYEEEE. The CDR3 contains 18 residues.

The rearrangement links TRBV2 to TRBJ2-5, with 13 nucleotides matching TRBD2. Germline lookup yields CDR1 SNHLY and CDR2 FYNNEI. With V trimmed by 5 bases and J by 5 bases, 8 bases remained unmatched. This CDR3 comprises 16 residues. Here the CDR3 DNA reads TGTGCCAGCAGTCCCGGGACTAGCGGGGCTGGGGAGACCCAGTACTTC. It is translated as CASSPGTSGAGETQYF. Full variable domain (missing parts from reference TRBV2 and TRBJ2-5): EPEVTQTPSHQVTQMGQEVILRCVPISNHLYFYWYRQILGQKVEFLVSFYNNEISEKSEIFDDQFSVERPDGSNFTLKIRSTKLEDSAMYFCASSPGTSGAGETQYFGPGTRLLVL.

Only a few counts were recorded for this clone. The chain recombines TRBV7-2 with TRBJ1-5; no clear D gene. Germline V gene data show CDR1 as SGHTA and CDR2 as FQGNSA. The CDR3 runs 13 residues. V was cut by 3 bases and J by 4 bases, with 7 bases left in between. CDR3: CASSFWENQPQHF. The CDR3 DNA is TGTGCCAGCAGCTTTTGGGAGAATCAGCCCCAGCATTTT.

CDR3 DNA: TGTGCCAGCACCACGGGGATAACCGAAGGACTAGCGCCCTACAATGAGCAGTTCTTC. As protein: CASTTGITEGLAPYNEQFF. The V gene is TRBV7-9, the J gene TRBJ2-1, with 9 positions matching TRBD2. Per the germline V gene, CDR1 is SEHNR and CDR2 is FQNEAQ (reference sequence). Losses at the gene ends were 7 bases for V and 2 bases for J; bases not matched to a gene: 18. This CDR3 spans 19 amino acids.

This chain links TRBV5-4 with TRBJ1-1; 8 nucleotides agree with TRBD1. The CDR3 spans 13 residues. Germline CDR1 reads SGHNT; CDR2 reads YYREEE (reference sequence). The V and J ends lost 4 bases and 6 bases, in that order; junction bases with no gene match: 5. The CDR3 loop reads CASSADRAAEAFF. As DNA, the CDR3 is TGTGCCAGCAGCGCGGACAGGGCGGCTGAAGCTTTCTTT.

The chain employs TRBV7-2 and TRBJ1-2; a weak D match, TRBD1 (5 bases). V lost 1 base to trimming and J lost 4 bases, with 10 bases between them. Germline CDR1 is SGHTA and CDR2 is FQGNSA. The CDR3 extends over 14 amino acids. CDR3 amino acids: CASSLGQGGYGYTF. CDR3 nucleotide sequence: TGTGCCAGCAGCTTAGGGCAGGGCGGCTATGGCTACACCTTC.

The rearrangement links TRBV5-1 to TRBJ1-6; D gene unclear. The germline V gene has CDR1 SGHRS and CDR2 YFSETQ. This CDR3 has 14 amino acids. Deletions cut 0 bases from V and 10 bases from J, with 11 bases between. The CDR3 region has the DNA TGCGCCAGCAGCTTGGGATCCGGGGAATCACCCCTCCACTTT. Translation gives CASSLGSGESPLHF.

The chain recombines TRBV5-1 with TRBJ2-7; 10 nucleotides line up with TRBD2. V trimming: 0 bases; J trimming: 2 bases; junction bases outside the gene matches: 2. Germline values: CDR1 SGHRS, CDR2 YFSETQ. The CDR3 extends over 15 amino acids. The CDR3 here is CASSLGSGGAYEQYF. The CDR3 DNA is TGCGCCAGCAGCTTGGGAAGCGGGGGGGCCTACGAGCAGTACTTC. Looking up the rest from reference TRBV5-1 and TRBJ2-7 gives the full variable domain: KAGVTQTPRYLIKTRGQQVTLSCSPISGHRSVSWYQQTPGQGLQFLFEYFSETQRNKGNFPGRFSGRQFSNSRSEMNVSTLELGDSALYLCASSLGSGGAYEQYFGPGTRLTVT.

The chain employs TRBV11-2 and TRBJ2-7, with D unclear. V shed 5 bases and J shed 7 bases, with 12 bases lying between them. Germline V gene sequence: CDR1 SGHAT, CDR2 FQNNGV. The CDR3 is 12 residues long. CDR3: CASSPDWLEQYF. CDR3 sequence (DNA): TGTGCCAGCAGCCCCGACTGGCTTGAGCAGTACTTC.

J is TRBJ2-7 and V is TRBV11-2, with 13 bases lining up with TRBD2. The CDR3 totals 16 residues. V trimming: 4 bases; J trimming: 3 bases; junction bases outside the gene matches: 6. Per germline, CDR1 SGHAT and CDR2 FQNNGV. CDR3 amino acids: CASSSGLAGAFYEQYF. The CDR3 nucleotides read TGTGCCAGCAGCTCAGGACTAGCGGGGGCCTTCTACGAGCAGTACTTC.

The gene calls are TRBV7-9 and TRBJ2-3; 13 nucleotides match TRBD2. The germline CDR1 and CDR2 sequences are SEHNR and FQNEAQ (reference sequence). The V and J ends lost 2 bases and 2 bases, in that order; junction bases with no gene match: 1. The CDR3 consists of 16 residues. The CDR3: CASSLTSGGATDTQYF. In DNA, the CDR3 is TGTGCCAGCAGCTTAACTAGCGGGGGGGCCACAGATACGCAGTATTTT.

CDR3 bases: TGTGCCAGCAGCCTTAAGACAGTGAATGGCTACACCTTC. Its translation: CASSLKTVNGYTF. The rearrangement links TRBV7-9 to TRBJ1-2; weak D call: TRBD1 (5 bases). V shed 5 bases and J shed 6 bases, with 13 bases lying between them. From germline, CDR1 is SEHNR and CDR2 FQNEAQ (reference sequence). The CDR3 is 13 amino acids.

The chain recombines TRBV10-3 with TRBJ1-1; 9 positions match TRBD1. The CDR3 is 12 residues long. Germline-derived CDR1 and CDR2 are ENHRY and SYGVKD. V was clipped by 11 bases and J by 5 bases; unmatched bases: 6. In nucleotides, the CDR3 is TGTGCCGCGGGACAGGGAGGGACTGAAGCTTTCTTT. Translated: CAAGQGGTEAFF.

The chain combines TRBV29-1 with TRBJ2-6; 9 bases fit TRBD1. The length of the CDR3 is 17 residues. V lost 1 base and J lost 0; bases outside the gene matches: 4. The germline CDR1 and CDR2 sequences are SQVTM and ANQGSEA. The CDR3 region is CSVEGRDRDSGANVLTF. In DNA, the CDR3 is TGCAGCGTTGAAGGCCGGGACAGGGACTCTGGGGCCAACGTCCTGACTTTC.